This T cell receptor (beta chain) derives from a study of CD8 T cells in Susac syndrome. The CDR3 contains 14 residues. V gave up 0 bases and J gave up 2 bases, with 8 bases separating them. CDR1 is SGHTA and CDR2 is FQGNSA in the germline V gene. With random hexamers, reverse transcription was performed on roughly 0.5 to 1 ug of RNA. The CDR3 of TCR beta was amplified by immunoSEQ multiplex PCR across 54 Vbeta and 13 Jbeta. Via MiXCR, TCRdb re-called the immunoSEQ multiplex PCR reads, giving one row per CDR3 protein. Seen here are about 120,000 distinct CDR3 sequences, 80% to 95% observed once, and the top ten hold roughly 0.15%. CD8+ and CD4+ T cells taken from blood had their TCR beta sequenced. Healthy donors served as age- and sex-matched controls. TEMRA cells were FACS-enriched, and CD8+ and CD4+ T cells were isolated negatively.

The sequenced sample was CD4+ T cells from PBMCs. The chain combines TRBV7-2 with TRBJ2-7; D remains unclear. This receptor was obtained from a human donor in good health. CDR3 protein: CASSLAGPPYEQYF. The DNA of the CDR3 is TGTGCCAGCAGCTTAGCTGGTCCTCCCTACGAGCAGTACTTC.